Below, 30 T cell receptor beta chains from the same sample are listed, as sequenced in a study of cytomegalovirus exposure and HLA in healthy donors. Vbeta (60) and Jbeta (13) primers were used in the PCR. Sequenced by immunoSEQ multiplex PCR; TCRdb stores in-frame clones only, minus some. The sample carries approximately 170,000 clones, around 85% recorded once. Input material: PBMCs. These TCRs come from a boy younger than 10 in good health and CMV-seronegative.

The chain joins TRBV25-1 to TRBJ2-6, with 7 bases matching TRBD1. With 4 bases clipped from V and 0 bases from J, the junction kept 6 bases outside the gene matches. From germline, CDR1 is MGHDK and CDR2 SYGVNS. The CDR3 runs to 17 residues. In DNA, the CDR3 is TGTGCCAGCAGTGGAAGGGGGCTAAGCTCTGGGGCCAACGTCCTGACTTTC. This gives the protein CASSGRGLSSGANVLTF.

V is TRBV5-4 and J is TRBJ2-4; D may be TRBD1 (5 bases). V was pared by 3 bases and J by 0 bases, with 10 bases between. Germline V lookup: CDR1 SGHNT, CDR2 YYREEE (reference sequence). The CDR3 totals 15 residues. Written as DNA, the CDR3 is TGTGCCAGCAGCTCTTCAGGGCTAGCCAAAAACATTCAGTACTTC. Encoded protein: CASSSSGLAKNIQYF.

The J gene is TRBJ1-3, the V gene TRBV5-6; no definite D call. The CDR3 is made up of 15 amino acids. V gave up 7 bases and J gave up 0 bases, with 14 bases separating them. Germline CDR1 is SGHDT and CDR2 is YYEEEE. CDR3: CASGRLDSSGNTIYF. In DNA form, the CDR3 reads TGTGCCAGCGGCCGCCTAGATAGCTCTGGAAACACCATATATTTT.

The chain joins TRBV11-3 to TRBJ2-1, with D possibly matching TRBD1 (6 bases). Trimming took 3 bases from V and 9 from J, leaving 12 bases between them. In germline, CDR1 is SGHNT, CDR2 YENEEA. The CDR3 totals 13 residues. CDR3 nucleotide sequence: TGTGCCAGCAGCTTGGTTCTAGGGGGTGAGCAGTTCTTC. As protein: CASSLVLGGEQFF.

The V call is TRBV19, the J call TRBJ1-5, with D maybe TRBD1 (5 bases). Between the trimmed V and J ends, which lost 2 bases and 4 bases, there was a span of 12 bases. The CDR3 totals 15 residues. Looked up from germline, CDR1 is LNHDA and CDR2 is SQIVND (reference sequence). This CDR3 is CASSIFDRTNQPQHF. DNA of the CDR3: TGTGCCAGTAGTATATTTGACAGAACGAATCAGCCCCAGCATTTT. Variable domain in full (rest from reference TRBV19 and TRBJ1-5): DGGITQSPKYLFRKEGQNVTLSCEQNLNHDAMYWYRQDPGQGLRLIYYSQIVNDFQKGDIAEGYSVSREKKESFPLTVTSAQKNPTAFYLCASSIFDRTNQPQHFGDGTRLSIL.

The chain uses TRBV11-2 and TRBJ2-2; TRBD1 aligns across 8 bases. The V segment lost 1 base and the J segment 5 bases; nucleotides outside the gene matches: 3. Germline V gene data show CDR1 as SGHAT and CDR2 as FQNNGV. The CDR3 contains 15 residues. The CDR3 DNA is TGTGCCAGCAGCTTAGCAACAGGGGGGACCGGGGAGCTGTTTTTT. Translation gives CASSLATGGTGELFF.

The chain employs TRBV4-2 and TRBJ2-3, with 9 bases identical to TRBD2. The CDR3 covers 17 residues. V lost 1 base and J lost 2; bases outside the gene matches: 7. The V gene's germline CDR1 is LGHNA and CDR2 YNFKEQ. The CDR3 is CASSQGSRGGNTDTQYF. CDR3 coding DNA: TGTGCCAGCAGCCAAGGATCGCGGGGGGGAAACACAGATACGCAGTATTTT.

This chain connects TRBV18 to TRBJ2-1; 8 bases are a match to TRBD2. Looked up from germline, CDR1 is KGHSH and CDR2 is LQKENI. Trimming removed 1 base from V and 5 bases from J; junction bases left unmatched: 7. The CDR3 is 16 residues long. The CDR3 here is CASSPLRAGAHNEQFF. The CDR3 bases are TGTGCCAGCTCACCACTGCGAGCGGGAGCCCACAATGAGCAGTTCTTC.

The chain links TRBV5-1 to TRBJ1-3, with D uncertain. CDR1 and CDR2 from the germline V gene are SGHRS and YFSETQ. Deletions cut 5 bases from V and 0 bases from J, with 6 bases between. The CDR3 extends over 13 amino acids. Here the CDR3 reads CASSTLSGNTIYF. CDR3 DNA sequence: TGCGCCAGCAGTACTCTCTCTGGAAACACCATATATTTT.

This chain links TRBV4-2 with TRBJ1-3; D is unclear. V lost 0 bases and J 0 bases, leaving 9 bases between the germline ends. Germline CDR1 LGHNA, CDR2 YNFKEQ. The CDR3 runs to 16 residues. The CDR3 is CASSQEGGSSGNTIYF. The CDR3 coding sequence is TGTGCCAGCAGCCAAGAGGGCGGGAGCTCTGGAAACACCATATATTTT.

The chain employs TRBV6-6 and TRBJ1-1; D may be TRBD1 (5 bases). V dropped 7 bases and J dropped 4 bases, with 16 bases sitting between them. This CDR3 is 14 amino acids long. CDR1 and CDR2 from the germline V gene are MNHNY and SVGAGI (reference sequence). The CDR3 nucleotides are TGTGCCAGCACTTCCCCCGGGGGAGTCACTGAAGCTTTCTTT. Protein sequence: CASTSPGGVTEAFF.

The chain links TRBV2 to TRBJ1-2; a possible D gene is TRBD1 (5 bases). The CDR3 consists of 11 residues. CDR1 SNHLY and CDR2 FYNNEI come from the germline V gene. With 6 bases removed from V and 5 bases from J, the gap between germline ends came to 7 bases. CDR3 sequence: CASRDMYGYTF. For the CDR3, the DNA is TGTGCCAGCAGGGACATGTATGGCTACACCTTC.

The V call is TRBV9, the J call TRBJ2-3, with a possible D match to TRBD2 (5 bases). The germline V and J ends were trimmed by 0 bases and 6 bases, with 11 bases remaining between them. The CDR3 runs 14 residues. Germline V lookup: CDR1 SGDLS, CDR2 YYNGEE. The CDR3 region is CASSVGGGSDTQYF. Here the CDR3 DNA reads TGTGCCAGCAGCGTAGGTGGAGGATCCGATACGCAGTATTTT.

The chain links TRBV11-2 to TRBJ1-1; no clear D. V lost 0 bases, J lost 2 bases, and 13 bases lay in between. The CDR3 contains 16 residues. The germline V gene has CDR1 SGHAT and CDR2 FQNNGV. CDR3 residues: CASSLDPEGGNTEAFF. DNA for the CDR3: TGTGCCAGCAGCTTAGACCCCGAGGGCGGAAACACTGAAGCTTTCTTT.

The genes are TRBV7-2 and TRBJ2-4; 7 bases align to TRBD2. CDR1 and CDR2 from the germline V gene are SGHTA and FQGNSA. The ends lost 2 bases at V and 5 bases at J; junction bases unmatched: 6. The CDR3 extends over 15 amino acids. CDR3 sequence reads: CASSLWGGSENIQYF. The CDR3 nucleotides are TGTGCCAGCAGCTTATGGGGGGGGAGCGAAAACATTCAGTACTTC.

The chain uses TRBV5-5 and TRBJ1-5; 9 bases are a match to TRBD1. The V segment lost 4 bases and the J segment 5 bases; nucleotides outside the gene matches: 4. The CDR3 runs 14 residues. CDR1 is SGHKS and CDR2 is YYEKEE in the germline V gene (reference sequence). Written as DNA, the CDR3 is TGTGCCAGCAGCACACAGGGGGCTGATCAGCCCCAGCATTTT. Translation: CASSTQGADQPQHF.

The J gene is TRBJ1-4, the V gene TRBV19; D not resolved. The CDR3 extends over 14 amino acids. V was trimmed by 3 bases and J by 3 bases, leaving 8 bases between them. Germline V CDR1 and CDR2: LNHDA, SQIVND (reference sequence). CDR3 region: CASSIRSPNEKLFF. CDR3 nucleotides: TGTGCCAGTAGTATTCGGTCGCCTAATGAAAAACTGTTTTTT. Filled out from reference TRBV19 and TRBJ1-4, the complete variable domain reads DGGITQSPKYLFRKEGQNVTLSCEQNLNHDAMYWYRQDPGQGLRLIYYSQIVNDFQKGDIAEGYSVSREKKESFPLTVTSAQKNPTAFYLCASSIRSPNEKLFFGSGTQLSVL.

This chain uses TRBV11-2 with TRBJ1-1; 9 bases fit TRBD1. Germline CDR1 SGHAT, CDR2 FQNNGV. After removal of 0 bases from V and 1 base from J, the junction contained 3 bases not matched to a gene. There are 16 residues in the CDR3. The CDR3 reads CASSLDRGQGNTEAFF. As DNA, the CDR3 is TGTGCCAGCAGCTTAGATAGGGGACAGGGGAACACTGAAGCTTTCTTT.

The rearrangement joins TRBV28 to TRBJ2-7; D might be TRBD1 (6 bases). This CDR3 has 13 residues. CDR1 and CDR2 from the germline V gene are MDHEN and SYDVKM. The germline V and J ends were trimmed by 6 bases and 6 bases, with 15 bases remaining between them. CDR3 in amino acids: CASRSQGFSEQYV. CDR3 sequence (DNA): TGTGCCAGCAGATCACAGGGTTTCTCCGAGCAGTACGTC.

This rearrangement joins TRBV5-1 to TRBJ2-5; TRBD1 matches 11 bases. Per the germline V gene, CDR1 is SGHRS and CDR2 is YFSETQ. The CDR3 has 16 amino acids. The trim removed 7 bases at V and 1 base at J, leaving 9 bases unmatched. The CDR3 reads CASLGQGAHFQETQYF. The CDR3 DNA follows: TGCGCCAGCTTAGGACAGGGGGCCCATTTCCAAGAGACCCAGTACTTC.

V usage is TRBV21-1 and J usage is TRBJ1-6; the D segment call TRBD1 is taken from the table without a DNA check. TRBV21-1 is a documented pseudogene. This CDR3 comprises 15 residues. CDR3 DNA sequence: TGTGCCAGCAAGTGTTACAGTAGAAGCAATTCACCCCTCCACTTT. Its protein is CASKCYSRSNSPLHF.

The genes are TRBV30 and TRBJ2-2; 10 positions agree with TRBD2. Germline trimming cut 0 bases from V and 5 bases from J; bases unmatched to any gene: 0. CDR1 is GTSNPN and CDR2 is SVGIG in the germline V gene (reference sequence). The CDR3 consists of 14 residues. CDR3: CAWSVAGGTGELFF. The CDR3, as DNA: TGTGCCTGGAGTGTAGCGGGAGGGACCGGGGAGCTGTTTTTT.

V and J are TRBV7-9 and TRBJ2-4; maybe TRBD1 (5 bases). The V end was cut by 1 base, the J end by 6 bases, with 7 bases between. The germline V gene encodes CDR1 SEHNR and CDR2 FQNEAQ (reference sequence). The CDR3 loop spans 13 amino acids. CDR3 coding DNA: TGTGCCAGCAGCTTAGGACAGCTAAACATTCAGTACTTC. It codes for CASSLGQLNIQYF. The variable domain in full, with the rest retrieved from reference TRBV7-9 and TRBJ2-4, is DTGVSQNPRHKITKRGQNVTFRCDPISEHNRLYWYRQTLGQGPEFLTYFQNEAQLEKSRLLSDRFSAERPKGSFSTLEIQRTEQGDSAMYLCASSLGQLNIQYFGAGTRLSVL.

CDR3 nucleotide sequence: TGTGCCAGCTCACTCCTCTCCTACGAGCAGTACTTC. Translation gives CASSLLSYEQYF. The chain couples TRBV18 to TRBJ2-5; D uncertain. The end of the DNA aligns better with TRBJ2-7, so the J call may be wrong. The CDR3 extends over 12 amino acids. CDR1 is KGHSH and CDR2 is LQKENI in the germline V gene.

The V and J genes are TRBV11-2 and TRBJ2-7; D might be TRBD1 (5 bases). The CDR3 runs to 15 residues. Germline V CDR1 and CDR2: SGHAT, FQNNGV. With 6 bases removed from V and 0 bases from J, the gap between germline ends came to 15 bases. The CDR3, as DNA: TGTGCCAGCAGTTCCGAGGCAGGGCCCTCCTACGAGCAGTACTTC. It is translated as CASSSEAGPSYEQYF.

As DNA, the CDR3 is TGTGCCAGCCGGACTAGCGGATACTCCTACGAGCAGTACTTC. Protein: CASRTSGYSYEQYF. The chain uses TRBV27 and TRBJ2-7; TRBD2 aligns across 10 bases. Germline V gene data show CDR1 as MNHEY and CDR2 as SMNVEV (reference sequence). With 8 bases clipped from V and 0 bases from J, the junction kept 4 bases outside the gene matches. This CDR3 contains 14 residues.

In nucleotides, the CDR3 is TGTGCCAGCAGTGCCCGGACAGGGGGTTGGACTGAAGCTTTCTTT. This codes for CASSARTGGWTEAFF. J is TRBJ1-1 and V is TRBV28; 10 bases map to TRBD1. J gave up 5 bases and V 5 bases, and 8 bases lay outside the gene matches. Germline assignment: CDR1 MDHEN and CDR2 SYDVKM. CDR3 length: 15 amino acids.

The table lists this clone with a count of one. V is TRBV29-1 and J is TRBJ1-2; 10 positions agree with TRBD1. Germline CDR1 is SQVTM and CDR2 is ANQGSEA. Germline trimming cut 3 bases from V and 5 bases from J; bases unmatched to any gene: 6. The CDR3 totals 14 residues. CDR3 region: CSVEDRGSSYGYTF. The CDR3 nucleotides are TGCAGCGTTGAGGACAGGGGGAGTTCATATGGCTACACCTTC.

The chain combines TRBV2 with TRBJ1-6; no firm D call. Per the germline V gene, CDR1 is SNHLY and CDR2 is FYNNEI. With 4 bases removed from V and 7 bases from J, the gap between germline ends came to 11 bases. This CDR3 has 14 residues. CDR3: CASSGAGGNSPLHF. The CDR3 region has the DNA TGTGCCAGCAGTGGGGCCGGAGGGAATTCACCCCTCCACTTT.

The chain has TRBV12-5 and TRBJ1-5; TRBD1 matches at 8 bases. Germline-derived CDR1 and CDR2 are LGHNT and FRNRAP. Losses at the gene ends were 7 bases for V and 7 bases for J; bases not matched to a gene: 6. This CDR3 region has 13 residues. In DNA form, the CDR3 reads TGTGCTAGTGCCCAGGGGGCTGGGCAGCCCCAGCATTTT. It codes for CASAQGAGQPQHF.